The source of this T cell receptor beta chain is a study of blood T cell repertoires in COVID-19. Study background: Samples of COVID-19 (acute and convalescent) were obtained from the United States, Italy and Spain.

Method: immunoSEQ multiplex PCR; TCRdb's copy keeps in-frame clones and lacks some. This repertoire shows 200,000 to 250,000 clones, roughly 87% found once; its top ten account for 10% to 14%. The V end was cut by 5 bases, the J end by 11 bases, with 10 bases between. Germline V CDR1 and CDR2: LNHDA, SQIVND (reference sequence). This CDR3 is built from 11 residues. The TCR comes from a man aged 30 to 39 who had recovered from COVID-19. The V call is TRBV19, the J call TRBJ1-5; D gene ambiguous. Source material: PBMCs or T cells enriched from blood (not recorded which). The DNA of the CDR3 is TGTGCCAGTAGTGACTTACGGGCCCAGCATTTT. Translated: CASSDLRAQHF.